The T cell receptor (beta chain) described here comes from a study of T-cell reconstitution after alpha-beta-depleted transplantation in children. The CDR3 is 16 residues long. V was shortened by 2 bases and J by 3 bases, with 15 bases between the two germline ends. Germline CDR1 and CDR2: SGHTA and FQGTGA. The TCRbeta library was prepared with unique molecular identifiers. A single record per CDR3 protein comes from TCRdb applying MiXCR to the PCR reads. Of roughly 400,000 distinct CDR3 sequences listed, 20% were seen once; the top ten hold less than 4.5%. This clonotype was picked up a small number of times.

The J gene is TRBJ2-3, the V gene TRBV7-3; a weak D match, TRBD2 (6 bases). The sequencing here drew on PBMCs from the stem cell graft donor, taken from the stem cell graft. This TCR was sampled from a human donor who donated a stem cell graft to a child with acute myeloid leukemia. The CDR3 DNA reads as TGTGCCAGCAGCTTAGGGGTCGGGAGCGTTACAGATACGCAGTATTTT. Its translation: CASSLGVGSVTDTQYF.